The rows below give T cell receptor beta chains drawn from one sample of a study of cytomegalovirus exposure and HLA in healthy donors. The data were produced by immunoSEQ multiplex PCR, yet TCRdb's version contains in-frame clones alone and is incomplete. The data hold approximately 160,000 clones, with around 80% observed a single time. Material for sequencing was PBMCs. The receptors originated from a woman aged 50 to 60 in good health and CMV-seropositive. Both conserved end residues are part of each CDR3. D genes are given only for firm matches. The size entry is marked missing in some rows and otherwise reads once, few, many or a size class.

>TRBJ1-1|NA|TRBV7-2|NA
TGTGCCAGCAGCTCGCCCCGGCGGTACATCGAGAACACTGAAGCTTTCTTT
CASSSPRRYIENTEAFF
>TRBJ2-7|NA|TRBV7-3|TRBD1
TGTGCCAGCAGCCGGGACAGGGTCGACGAGCAGTACTTC
CASSRDRVDEQYF
>TRBJ1-5|NA|TRBV6-1|NA
TGTGCCAGCAGTGAACTTGAGCACCAGCCCCAGCATTTT
CASSELEHQPQHF
>TRBJ1-2|NA|TRBV6-5|NA
TGTGCCAGCAGTTACGAACAGGGTGACGGCTACACCTTC
CASSYEQGDGYTF
>TRBJ2-1|NA|TRBV9|TRBD2
TGTGCCAGCAGCGCGAGCGGGGGGGGCAATGAGCAGTTCTTC
CASSASGGGNEQFF
>TRBJ2-1|NA|TRBV7-8|NA
TGTGCCAGCAGCTTTTCTAGCAGCATAGACAATGAGCAGTTCTTC
CASSFSSSIDNEQFF
>TRBJ2-4|NA|TRBV19|NA
TGTGCCAGTAGTCCCGAGGGAGCCAAAAACATTCAGTACTTC
CASSPEGAKNIQYF
>TRBJ2-5|NA|TRBV20-1|TRBD1
TGCAGTGCCAACAGGGGAGAGACCCAGTACTTC
CSANRGETQYF
>TRBJ2-1|NA|TRBV4-2|NA
TGTGCCAGCAGCCAAGGGACAGTATGGCAGTTCTTC
CASSQGTVWQFF
>TRBJ2-1|NA|TRBV9|NA
TGTGCCAGCACCGTGGGGACACCTCCTTACAATGAGCAGTTCTTC
CASTVGTPPYNEQFF
>TRBJ2-5|NA|TRBV11-3|NA
TGTGCCAGCAGCTTAGGGCTGGGCCCGCAAGAGACCCAGTACTTC
CASSLGLGPQETQYF
>TRBJ2-5|NA|TRBV7-9|TRBD2
TGTGCCAGCAGCTTAAACCCGGGGGGTCGCAAAGAGACCCAGTACTTC
CASSLNPGGRKETQYF
>TRBJ1-2|few|TRBV6-6|TRBD1
TGTGCCAGCAGCATACAGGGGGACTATGGCTACACCTTC
CASSIQGDYGYTF
>TRBJ1-1|NA|TRBV2|TRBD1
TGTGCCAGCAGTTCCAGGGGGCTCGGCACTGAAGCTTTCTTT
CASSSRGLGTEAFF
>TRBJ2-1|NA|TRBV7-9|TRBD2
TGTGCCAGCAGCTTACTAGCGGGGGGAATTAATGAGCAGTTCTTC
CASSLLAGGINEQFF
>TRBJ2-2|NA|TRBV5-1|NA
TGCGCCAGCAGCTTGGCCGAGGAGGGCACCGGCGGGGAGCTGTTTTTT
CASSLAEEGTGGELFF
>TRBJ2-3|NA|TRBV7-7|TRBD1
TGTGCTAGCAGCGGACAGGGCACAGATACGCAGTATTTT
CASSGQGTDTQYF
>TRBJ1-2|NA|TRBV29-1|NA
TGCAGCGTTGCCCCCAGCTATGGCTACACCTTC
CSVAPSYGYTF
>TRBJ2-5|NA|TRBV15|NA
TGTGCCACCAGCAGAGATCTCAGGGATTCGGGGACCCAGTACTTC
CATSRDLRDSGTQYF
>TRBJ1-2|NA|TRBV28|NA
TGTGCCAGCAGCCCGCGACAGTATGGCTACACCTTC
CASSPRQYGYTF
>TRBJ2-1|NA|TRBV6-5|TRBD1
TGTGCCAGCAGTTACCGGGACAGGGGTAACAATGAGCAGTTCTTC
CASSYRDRGNNEQFF
>TRBJ1-1|NA|TRBV6-5|NA
TGTGCCAGCAGTGAAACCGGGTTCACTGAAGCTTTCTTT
CASSETGFTEAFF
>TRBJ2-7|once|TRBV6-5|NA
TGTGCCAGCAGTCCCGGGGAGACATTATACGAGCGGTACTTC
CASSPGETLYERYF
>TRBJ2-5|NA|TRBV2|NA
TGTGCCAGCAGTGGGCAGGGAGAGACCCAGTACTTC
CASSGQGETQYF
>TRBJ1-6|NA|TRBV27|NA
TGTGCCAGCAGTTTAATCGGCGGCAGGGGCCTTTCGCCCCTCCACTTT
CASSLIGGRGLSPLHF
>TRBJ2-3|few|TRBV19|NA
TGTGCCAGTACCCCGACTAGCACAGATACGCAGTATTTT
CASTPTSTDTQYF
>TRBJ1-2|NA|TRBV5-1|NA
TGCGCCAGCAGCTTAGGGGGAATACTGGATGGCTACACCTTC
CASSLGGILDGYTF
>TRBJ1-3|NA|TRBV14|NA
TGTGCCAGCAGCCTTTACAGGGTAACCACTGGAAACACCATATATTTT
CASSLYRVTTGNTIYF